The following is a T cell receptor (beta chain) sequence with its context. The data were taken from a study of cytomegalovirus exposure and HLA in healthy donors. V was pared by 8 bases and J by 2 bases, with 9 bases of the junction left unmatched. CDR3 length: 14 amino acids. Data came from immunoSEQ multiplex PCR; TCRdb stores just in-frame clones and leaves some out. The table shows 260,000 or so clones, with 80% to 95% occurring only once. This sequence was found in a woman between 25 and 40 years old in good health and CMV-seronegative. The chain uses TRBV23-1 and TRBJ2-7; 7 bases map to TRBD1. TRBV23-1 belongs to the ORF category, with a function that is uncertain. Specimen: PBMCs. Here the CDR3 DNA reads TGCGCCAGCTGGCTCCGGGACAGAGCCTACGAGCAGTACTTC. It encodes CASWLRDRAYEQYF.